A selection of T cell receptor beta chains follows, all from one sample in a study of T cell responses to AZD1222 COVID-19 vaccine. Some clones are missing from TCRdb's copy, which holds only in-frame ones; the method was immunoSEQ multiplex PCR. The data contain roughly 97,000 clones, 75% to 90% of them singletons. The starting material was peripheral blood, obtained on day 0 of AZD1222 vaccination. Receptor source: an adult in good health. Each CDR3 is given with its conserved first and last residue.

V gene: TRBV14
J gene: TRBJ1-1
CDR3 protein: CASSQEALNTEAFF

V gene: TRBV6-4
J gene: TRBJ2-7
CDR3 protein: CASSKLAGPYEQYF

V gene: TRBV23-1
J gene: TRBJ2-5
CDR3 protein: CDRPPTQGGLAETETQYF

V gene: TRBV2
J gene: TRBJ2-1
CDR3 protein: CASRAYNEQFF

V gene: TRBV29-1
J gene: TRBJ1-4
CDR3 protein: CSAGKGQGDEKLFF

V gene: TRBV30
J gene: TRBJ1-1
CDR3 protein: CAWSVLGGAGNTEAFF

V gene: TRBV28
J gene: TRBJ2-7
CDR3 protein: CASSLPQGYEQYF

V gene: TRBV5-1
J gene: TRBJ2-5
CDR3 protein: CASSSPGGEETQYF

V gene: TRBV28
J gene: TRBJ1-1
CDR3 protein: CASSTPQGTEAFF

V gene: TRBV7-9
J gene: TRBJ1-5
CDR3 protein: CASSLVEGTGDNQPQHF

V gene: TRBV29-1
J gene: TRBJ1-2
CDR3 protein: CSVRQGDHGYTF

V gene: TRBV6-5
J gene: TRBJ1-4
CDR3 protein: CASSYSTGRELFF

V gene: TRBV9
J gene: TRBJ2-3
CDR3 protein: CASSVEGGSTDTQYF

V gene: TRBV4-2
J gene: TRBJ2-2
CDR3 protein: CASSQDNTYTGELFF

V gene: TRBV7-2
J gene: TRBJ1-4
CDR3 protein: CASSLTPVEKLFF

V gene: TRBV2
J gene: TRBJ2-2
CDR3 protein: CARHRQGPNTGELFF

V gene: TRBV18
J gene: TRBJ1-4
CDR3 protein: CASSLEGSTNEKLFF

V gene: TRBV3-1/TRBV3-2
J gene: TRBJ1-4
CDR3 protein: CASSFSGVKLFF

V gene: TRBV10-3
J gene: TRBJ1-6
CDR3 protein: CAISTTGTGNSPLHF

V gene: TRBV4-3
J gene: TRBJ1-1
CDR3 protein: CASSQSPGQSNTEAFF

V gene: TRBV28
J gene: TRBJ1-5
CDR3 protein: CASTESGQGKRAQHF

V gene: TRBV9
J gene: TRBJ2-2
CDR3 protein: CASSVVSGSGELFF

V gene: TRBV6-5
J gene: TRBJ2-5
CDR3 protein: CASSSSTETQYF

V gene: TRBV7-2
J gene: TRBJ2-1
CDR3 protein: CASSFPNDISLFF

V gene: TRBV23-1
J gene: TRBJ1-2
CDR3 protein: CALRTYGYTF

V gene: TRBV4-3
J gene: TRBJ1-2
CDR3 protein: CASSQSTPNYGYTF

V gene: TRBV5-5
J gene: TRBJ1-1
CDR3 protein: CASSRRTGNTEAFF

V gene: TRBV18
J gene: TRBJ1-1
CDR3 protein: CASSPSGAEDTEAFF

V gene: TRBV16
J gene: TRBJ1-5
CDR3 protein: CASSQSGSNQPQHF

V gene: TRBV7-9
J gene: TRBJ1-5
CDR3 protein: CASSLQGNQPQHF

V gene: TRBV7-3
J gene: TRBJ2-5
CDR3 protein: CASSLSLASQETQYF

V gene: TRBV9
J gene: TRBJ2-2
CDR3 protein: CASSVAYTGELFF

V gene: TRBV21-1
J gene: TRBJ1-6
CDR3 protein: CASSKIPEGSFPSPLHF

V gene: TRBV4-2
J gene: TRBJ2-5
CDR3 protein: CASRLGTAGVETQYF

V gene: TRBV27
J gene: TRBJ1-4
CDR3 protein: CASSFVGGANEKLFF

V gene: TRBV30
J gene: TRBJ1-1
CDR3 protein: CAWSVAGGMAFF

V gene: TRBV7-2
J gene: TRBJ2-1
CDR3 protein: CASSPSGGSYNEQFF

V gene: TRBV6-2/TRBV6-3
J gene: TRBJ2-1
CDR3 protein: CASSYASGRTYNEQFF

V gene: TRBV5-1
J gene: TRBJ2-3
CDR3 protein: CASSLARFSSSGGQADTQYF

V gene: TRBV6-2/TRBV6-3
J gene: TRBJ2-7
CDR3 protein: CASSYSSREVPTGGTSYEQYF

V gene: TRBV7-8
J gene: TRBJ1-1
CDR3 protein: CASSLTGGNTEAFF

V gene: TRBV6-5
J gene: TRBJ1-6
CDR3 protein: CASSGQGSNSPLHF

V gene: TRBV24-1
J gene: TRBJ2-1
CDR3 protein: CATSDYRRNNEQFF

V gene: TRBV2
J gene: TRBJ1-1
CDR3 protein: CASSATSNTEAFF